Listed below are T cell receptor beta chains from one sample, sequenced in a study of Ad26.COV2.S vaccination and SARS-CoV-2 variants. Using immunoSEQ multiplex PCR, the repertoire was profiled, and TCRdb retains in-frame clones only, with some absent. Of roughly 300,000 clones listed, less than 90% are singletons. Sample: peripheral blood, taken in a trial of Ad26.COV2.S vaccine versus placebo. These TCRs come from a person between 18 and 65 years old who received the Ad26.COV2.S COVID-19 vaccine or a placebo. The CDR3 runs from the conserved cysteine through the conserved F or W. The order of the fields is D gene, V gene, clone size, J gene, CDR3 protein, CDR3 DNA. D genes are given only for firm matches. Clone size is stated in some rows and not others, as once, few, many or a class when expanded.

-	TRBV1	-	TRBJ2-1	CTSSQALSAGVDRGEQFF	TGCACCAGCAGCCAAGCGTTATCGGCGGGGGTCGATCGAGGTGAGCAGTTCTTC
TRBD1	TRBV9	-	TRBJ1-6	CASSPQTGENSPLHF	TGTGCCAGCAGCCCCCAGACAGGGGAAAATTCACCCCTCCACTTT
-	TRBV30	-	TRBJ1-6	CAWTDNSPLHF	TGTGCCTGGACCGATAATTCACCCCTCCACTTT
-	TRBV24-1	-	TRBJ2-1	CATSDLRGLTYNEQFF	TGTGCCACCAGTGATTTGAGGGGCCTCACGTACAATGAGCAGTTCTTC
TRBD1	TRBV7-2	-	TRBJ1-2	CASSFQGQGYGYTF	TGTGCCAGCAGCTTCCAGGGACAGGGCTATGGCTACACCTTC
-	TRBV28	-	TRBJ1-2	CASSFYRVGYTF	TGTGCCAGCAGTTTCTACAGGGTGGGCTACACCTTC
-	TRBV28	-	TRBJ2-7	CASSLVLGQVDYEQYF	TGTGCCAGCAGTTTAGTTCTCGGGCAGGTGGACTACGAGCAGTACTTC
-	TRBV6-1	-	TRBJ2-4	CASSEWVGEAKNIQYF	TGTGCCAGCAGTGAATGGGTGGGGGAAGCCAAAAACATTCAGTACTTC
-	TRBV28	-	TRBJ2-1	CASSSGPSRDEQFF	TGTGCCAGCAGTTCCGGTCCAAGTCGGGATGAGCAGTTCTTC
TRBD1	TRBV13	-	TRBJ2-3	CASSPSGGAVDTQYF	TGTGCCAGCAGCCCTTCAGGGGGCGCGGTAGATACGCAGTATTTT
TRBD2	TRBV2	-	TRBJ2-1	CASRYGTSDEQFF	TGTGCCAGCAGATACGGGACTAGCGATGAGCAGTTCTTC
TRBD2	TRBV4-3	once	TRBJ2-7	CASSQELLAGGTYEQYF	TGCGCCAGCAGCCAAGAGTTACTAGCGGGAGGTACCTACGAGCAGTACTTC
TRBD1	TRBV4-2	once	TRBJ1-2	CASSPPGQGDYGYTF	TGTGCCAGCAGCCCCCCGGGACAGGGGGACTATGGCTACACCTTC
-	TRBV28	-	TRBJ2-3	CASSGPGTSTDTQYF	TGTGCCAGCAGTGGGCCAGGTACTAGCACAGATACGCAGTATTTT
TRBD1	TRBV9	-	TRBJ2-3	CASSVQGVSTDTQYF	TGTGCCAGCAGCGTCCAGGGGGTCAGCACAGATACGCAGTATTTT
-	TRBV25-1	few	TRBJ1-2	CASTGGYGYTF	TGTGCCAGCACGGGTGGGTATGGCTACACCTTC
TRBD1	TRBV6-2/TRBV6-3	few	TRBJ1-1	CASSLGTGEAFF	TGTGCCAGCAGTTTGGGGACAGGTGAAGCTTTCTTT
-	TRBV3-1/TRBV3-2	-	TRBJ2-7	CASSQDQHEQYF	TGTGCCAGCAGCCAAGATCAACACGAGCAGTACTTC
-	TRBV7-3	-	TRBJ1-1	CATAISMNTEAFF	TGTGCCACCGCCATCAGCATGAACACTGAAGCTTTCTTT
TRBD2	TRBV27	-	TRBJ2-1	CASSLPLRGERNEQFF	TGTGCCAGCAGTTTACCTTTGCGGGGGGAGCGGAATGAGCAGTTCTTC
-	TRBV19	-	TRBJ2-1	CASSILGTHAREQFF	TGTGCCAGTAGTATTCTGGGGACTCACGCGCGGGAGCAGTTCTTC
-	TRBV7-2	-	TRBJ1-6	CASSFTADYNSPLHF	TGTGCCAGCAGCTTTACGGCGGATTATAATTCACCCCTCCACTTT
-	TRBV6-1	-	TRBJ1-4	CASSVRWGAGNEKLFF	TGTGCCAGCAGTGTGAGGTGGGGGGCCGGTAATGAAAAACTGTTTTTT
TRBD1	TRBV10-3	-	TRBJ2-7	CAITGTDSYEQYF	TGTGCCATTACCGGGACAGATTCCTACGAGCAGTACTTC
-	TRBV7-8	-	TRBJ2-5	CASSYNRDFEETQYF	TGTGCCAGCAGCTATAACAGGGATTTTGAAGAGACCCAGTACTTC
-	TRBV3-1/TRBV3-2	-	TRBJ2-5	CASSQDGTRVTQYF	TGTGCCAGCAGCCAAGACGGGACACGAGTGACCCAGTACTTC
-	TRBV5-5	-	TRBJ1-5	CASSLRSEQPQHF	TGTGCCAGCAGCTTGAGGTCTGAGCAGCCCCAGCATTTT
TRBD1	TRBV9	-	TRBJ2-7	CASSASGTAGYEQYF	TGTGCCAGCAGCGCATCCGGGACAGCAGGCTACGAGCAGTACTTC
-	TRBV2	-	TRBJ2-7	CASGVGWDYEQYF	TGTGCCAGCGGCGTCGGGTGGGACTACGAGCAGTACTTC
-	TRBV2	-	TRBJ2-5	CASSDWRETQYF	TGTGCCAGCAGTGATTGGAGGGAGACCCAGTACTTC
-	TRBV28	once	TRBJ2-3	CASIRARTQYF	TGTGCCAGCATCAGGGCCAGGACGCAGTATTTT
TRBD2	TRBV5-1	-	TRBJ2-2	CASSLGAGVNTGELFF	TGCGCCAGCAGCTTGGGCGCGGGAGTGAACACCGGGGAGCTGTTTTTT
-	TRBV19	-	TRBJ2-7	CASSIVGSSYEQYF	TGTGCCAGTAGTATAGTGGGGAGCTCCTACGAGCAGTACTTC
-	TRBV27	once	TRBJ2-7	CASSLSWRANSYEQYF	TGTGCCAGCAGTTTATCGTGGCGGGCTAACTCCTACGAGCAGTACTTC
TRBD2	TRBV2	once	TRBJ2-1	CASNALAGGNEQFF	TGTGCCAGCAATGCATTAGCGGGAGGAAATGAGCAGTTCTTC
TRBD1	TRBV7-2	-	TRBJ2-7	CASSLGGDRGYSYEQYF	TGTGCCAGCAGCTTAGGTGGGGACAGGGGATACTCCTACGAGCAGTACTTC
-	TRBV25-1	-	TRBJ1-1	CASSEWHGQQAFF	TGTGCCAGCAGTGAATGGCACGGACAGCAAGCTTTCTTT